This T cell receptor (beta chain) was captured by sequencing in a study of OX40 agonist ivuxolimab in advanced cancers. For the study at large: The patients received ivuxolimab by intravenous route every 2 weeks at 0.01 to 10 mg/kg. Dose-escalation patients' cancers were hepatocellular carcinoma, melanoma, renal cell or head and neck cancer.

The study's findings and limits: At doses 0.1 to 3.0 mg/kg, CD4+ and CD8+ clones expanded. Normalized T-cell clonal expansion was also low in a subset of nonresponders.

Libraries were prepared by immunoSEQ multiplex PCR; TCRdb keeps only in-frame clonotypes and omits some of them. The sample records some 12,000 clones, 69% being singletons. V was shortened by 0 bases and J by 0 bases, with 8 bases between the two germline ends. Germline CDR1 LNHNV, CDR2 YYDKDF (reference sequence). This CDR3 is 15 amino acids long. By frequency in the sample, this clone is medium-sized. The antigen remains undetermined. Other DNA sequences in this specimen translate into the identical CDR3. This clonotype was sampled from an adult with an advanced solid tumor such as melanoma, head and neck, liver or kidney cancer. The gene calls are TRBV15 and TRBJ1-1, with a weak D call TRBD1 (5 bases). The sample was CD4+ or CD8+ T cells sorted from blood, taken in a trial of the OX40 agonist ivuxolimab. The CDR3 reads CATSRDRGLNTEAFF. In DNA, the CDR3 is TGTGCCACCAGCAGAGATCGGGGCTTGAACACTGAAGCTTTCTTT. The full variable domain, in which reference TRBV15 and TRBJ1-1 provide the parts outside the CDR3, is DAMVIQNPRYQVTQFGKPVTLSCSQTLNHNVMYWYQQKSSQAPKLLFHYYDKDFNNEADTPDNFQSRRPNTSFCFLDIRSPGLGDTAMYLCATSRDRGLNTEAFFGQGTRLTVV.